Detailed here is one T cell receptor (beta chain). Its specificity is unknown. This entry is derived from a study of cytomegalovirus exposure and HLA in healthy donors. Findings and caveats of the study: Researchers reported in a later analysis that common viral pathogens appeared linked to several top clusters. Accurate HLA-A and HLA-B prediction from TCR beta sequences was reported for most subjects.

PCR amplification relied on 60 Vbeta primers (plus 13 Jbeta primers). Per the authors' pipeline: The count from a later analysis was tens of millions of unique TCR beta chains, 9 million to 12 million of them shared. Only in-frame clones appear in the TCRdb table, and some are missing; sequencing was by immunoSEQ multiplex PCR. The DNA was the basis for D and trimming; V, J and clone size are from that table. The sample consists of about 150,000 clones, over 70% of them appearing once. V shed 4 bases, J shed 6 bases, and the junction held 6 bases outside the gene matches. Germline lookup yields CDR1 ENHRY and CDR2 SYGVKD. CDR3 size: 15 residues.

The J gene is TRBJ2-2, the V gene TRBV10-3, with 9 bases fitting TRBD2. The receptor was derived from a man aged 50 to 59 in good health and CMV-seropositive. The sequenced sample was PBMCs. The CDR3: CAISGKIAGAGELFF. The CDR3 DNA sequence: TGTGCCATCAGTGGTAAAATAGCGGGGGCCGGGGAGCTGTTTTTT.